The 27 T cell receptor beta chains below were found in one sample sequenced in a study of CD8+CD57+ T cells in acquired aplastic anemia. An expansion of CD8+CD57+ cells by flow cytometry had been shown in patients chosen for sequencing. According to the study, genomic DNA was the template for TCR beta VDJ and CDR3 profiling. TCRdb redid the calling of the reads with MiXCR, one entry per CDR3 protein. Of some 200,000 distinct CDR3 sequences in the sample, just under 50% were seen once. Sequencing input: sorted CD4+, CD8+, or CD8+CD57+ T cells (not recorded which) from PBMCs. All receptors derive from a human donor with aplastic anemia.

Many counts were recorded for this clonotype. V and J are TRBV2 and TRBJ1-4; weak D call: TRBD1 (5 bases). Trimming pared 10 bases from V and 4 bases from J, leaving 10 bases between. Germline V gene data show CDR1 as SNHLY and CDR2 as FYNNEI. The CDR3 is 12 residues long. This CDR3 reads CATGTGNEKLFF. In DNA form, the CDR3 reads TGTGCCACTGGGACGGGTAATGAAAAACTGTTTTTT. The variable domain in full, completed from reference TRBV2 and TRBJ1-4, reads EPEVTQTPSHQVTQMGQEVILRCVPISNHLYFYWYRQILGQKVEFLVSFYNNEISEKSEIFDDQFSVERPDGSNFTLKIRSTKLEDSAMYFCATGTGNEKLFFGSGTQLSVL.

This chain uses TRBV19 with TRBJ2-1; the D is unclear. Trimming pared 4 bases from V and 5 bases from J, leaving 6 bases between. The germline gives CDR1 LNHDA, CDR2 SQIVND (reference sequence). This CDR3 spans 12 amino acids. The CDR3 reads CASSTTDNEQFF. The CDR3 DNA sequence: TGTGCCAGTAGTACCACAGACAATGAGCAGTTCTTC.

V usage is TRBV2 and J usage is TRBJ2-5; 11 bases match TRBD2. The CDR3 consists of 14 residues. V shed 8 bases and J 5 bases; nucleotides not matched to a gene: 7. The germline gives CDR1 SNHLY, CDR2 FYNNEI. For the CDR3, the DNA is TGTGCCAGCGGGGTAGCGGGGGGGTGGGAGACCCAGTACTTC. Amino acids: CASGVAGGWETQYF. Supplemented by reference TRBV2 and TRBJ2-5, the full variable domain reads EPEVTQTPSHQVTQMGQEVILRCVPISNHLYFYWYRQILGQKVEFLVSFYNNEISEKSEIFDDQFSVERPDGSNFTLKIRSTKLEDSAMYFCASGVAGGWETQYFGPGTRLLVL.

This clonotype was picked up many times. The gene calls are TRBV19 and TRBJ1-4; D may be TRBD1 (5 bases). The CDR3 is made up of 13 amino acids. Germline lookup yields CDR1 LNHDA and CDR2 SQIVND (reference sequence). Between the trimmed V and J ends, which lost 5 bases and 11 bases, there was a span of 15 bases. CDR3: CASSPKGRSKLFF. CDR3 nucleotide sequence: TGTGCCAGTAGTCCCAAGGGGCGCAGTAAACTGTTTTTT.

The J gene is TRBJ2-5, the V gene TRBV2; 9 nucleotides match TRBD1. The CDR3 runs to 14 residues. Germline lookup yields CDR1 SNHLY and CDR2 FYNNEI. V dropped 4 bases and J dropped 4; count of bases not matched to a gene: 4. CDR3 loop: CASSVGTGIETQYF. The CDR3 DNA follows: TGTGCCAGCAGTGTTGGGACAGGGATAGAGACCCAGTACTTC.

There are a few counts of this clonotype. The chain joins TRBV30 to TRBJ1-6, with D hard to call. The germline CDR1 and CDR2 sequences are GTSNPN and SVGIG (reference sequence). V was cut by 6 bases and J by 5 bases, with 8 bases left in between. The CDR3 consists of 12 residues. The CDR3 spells CACGRNNSPLHF. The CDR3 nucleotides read TGTGCCTGTGGACGGAATAATTCACCCCTCCACTTT. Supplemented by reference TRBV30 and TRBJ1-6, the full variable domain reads SQTIHQWPATLVQPVGSPLSLECTVEGTSNPNLYWYRQAAGRGLQLLFYSVGIGQISSEVPQNLSASRPQDRQFILSSKKLLLSDSGFYLCACGRNNSPLHFGNGTRLTVT.

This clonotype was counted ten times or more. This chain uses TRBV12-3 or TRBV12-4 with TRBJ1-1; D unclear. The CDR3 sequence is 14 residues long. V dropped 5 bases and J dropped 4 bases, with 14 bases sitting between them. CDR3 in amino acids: CASSPPPLGTEAFF. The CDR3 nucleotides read TGTGCCAGCAGTCCACCGCCCCTGGGCACTGAAGCTTTCTTT.

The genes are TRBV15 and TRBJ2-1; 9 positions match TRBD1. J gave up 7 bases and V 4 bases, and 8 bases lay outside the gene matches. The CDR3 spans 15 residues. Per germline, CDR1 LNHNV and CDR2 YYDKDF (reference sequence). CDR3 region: CATSTGTGQWNEQFF. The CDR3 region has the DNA TGTGCCACCAGCACCGGGACAGGGCAGTGGAATGAGCAGTTCTTC.

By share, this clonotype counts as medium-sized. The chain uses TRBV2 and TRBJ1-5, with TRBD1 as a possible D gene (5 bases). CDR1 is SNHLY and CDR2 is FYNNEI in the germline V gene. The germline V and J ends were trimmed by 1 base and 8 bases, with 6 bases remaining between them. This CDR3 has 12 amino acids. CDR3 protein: CASSEVREPQHF. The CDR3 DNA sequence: TGTGCCAGCAGTGAAGTCAGGGAGCCCCAGCATTTT.

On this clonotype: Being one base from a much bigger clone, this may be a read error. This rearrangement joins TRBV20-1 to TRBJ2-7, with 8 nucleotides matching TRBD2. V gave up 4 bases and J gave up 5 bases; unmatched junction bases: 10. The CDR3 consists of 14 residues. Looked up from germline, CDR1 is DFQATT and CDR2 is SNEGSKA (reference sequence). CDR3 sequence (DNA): TGCAGTGCTACCAGGACTAGCCAGTACCACGAGCAGTACTTC. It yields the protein CSATRTSQYHEQYF.

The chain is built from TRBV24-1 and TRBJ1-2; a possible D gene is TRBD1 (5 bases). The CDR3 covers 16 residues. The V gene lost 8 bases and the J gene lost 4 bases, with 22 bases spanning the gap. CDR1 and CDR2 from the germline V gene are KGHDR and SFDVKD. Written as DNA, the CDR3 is TGTGCCACCACTACTTATGAGGGCGGGAGGGGCTATGGCTACACCTTC. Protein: CATTTYEGGRGYGYTF.

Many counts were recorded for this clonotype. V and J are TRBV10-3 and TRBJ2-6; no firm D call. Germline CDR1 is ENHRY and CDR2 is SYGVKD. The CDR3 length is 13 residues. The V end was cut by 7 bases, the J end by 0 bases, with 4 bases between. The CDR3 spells CAITDSGANVLTF. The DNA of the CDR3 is TGTGCCATCACGGACTCTGGGGCCAACGTCCTGACTTTC.

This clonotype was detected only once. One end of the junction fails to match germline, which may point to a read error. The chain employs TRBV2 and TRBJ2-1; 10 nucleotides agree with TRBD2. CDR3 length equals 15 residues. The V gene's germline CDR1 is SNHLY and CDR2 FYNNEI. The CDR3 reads CATSDASGSNNEQFF. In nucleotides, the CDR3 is TGTGCCACCAGTGACGCTAGCGGGAGCAACAATGAGCAGTTCTTC.

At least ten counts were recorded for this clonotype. As DNA, the CDR3 is TGCGCCAGCGGGGGGGAGGGGTCCTACGAGCAGTACTTC. This encodes CASGGEGSYEQYF. The rearrangement joins TRBV10-2 to TRBJ2-7; 7 bases are shared with TRBD2. Germline lookup yields CDR1 WSHSY and CDR2 SAAADI. J was trimmed by 1 base and V by 8 bases; bases with no gene match: 5. CDR3 length equals 13 residues.

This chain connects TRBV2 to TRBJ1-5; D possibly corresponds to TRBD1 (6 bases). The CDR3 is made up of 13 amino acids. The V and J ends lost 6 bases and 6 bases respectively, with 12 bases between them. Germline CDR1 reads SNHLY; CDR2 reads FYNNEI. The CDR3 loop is CASRRTESQPQHF. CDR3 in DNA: TGTGCCAGCAGGAGGACAGAGAGTCAGCCCCAGCATTTT.

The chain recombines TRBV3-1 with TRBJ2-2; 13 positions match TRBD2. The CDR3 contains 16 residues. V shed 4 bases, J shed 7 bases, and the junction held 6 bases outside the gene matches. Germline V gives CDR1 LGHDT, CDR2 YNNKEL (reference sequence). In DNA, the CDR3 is TGTGCCAGCAGCCCCCGGACTAGCGGGAGTGGCGGGGAGCTGTTTTTT. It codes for CASSPRTSGSGGELFF.

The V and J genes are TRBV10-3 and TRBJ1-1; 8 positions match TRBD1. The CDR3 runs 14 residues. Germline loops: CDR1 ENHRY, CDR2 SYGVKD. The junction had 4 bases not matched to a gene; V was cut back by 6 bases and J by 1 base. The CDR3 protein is CAIRAGTGNTEAFF. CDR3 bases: TGTGCCATCAGGGCAGGGACAGGGAACACTGAAGCTTTCTTT.

In DNA, the CDR3 is TGTGCCAGTAGTATAGGGACTAGCGGGGGGGTAGGTACGCAGTATTTT. It is translated as CASSIGTSGGVGTQYF. The rearrangement links TRBV19 to TRBJ2-3, with 15 bases lining up with TRBD2. CDR1 and CDR2 (germline): LNHDA, SQIVND (reference sequence). The ends lost 1 base at V and 8 bases at J; junction bases unmatched: 4. The CDR3 loop spans 16 amino acids.

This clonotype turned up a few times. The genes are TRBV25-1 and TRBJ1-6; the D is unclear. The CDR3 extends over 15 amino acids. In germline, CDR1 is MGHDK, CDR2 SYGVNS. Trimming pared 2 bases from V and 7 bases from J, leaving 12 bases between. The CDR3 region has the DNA TGTGCCAGCAGTGAACCCCTCGGACCGAATTCACCCCTCCACTTT. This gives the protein CASSEPLGPNSPLHF.

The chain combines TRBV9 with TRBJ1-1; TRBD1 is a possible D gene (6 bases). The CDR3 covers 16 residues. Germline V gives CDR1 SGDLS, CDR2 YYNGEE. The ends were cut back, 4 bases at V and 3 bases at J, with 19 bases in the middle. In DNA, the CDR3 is TGTGCCAGCAGCCTCAACCCAGGGGACGACGACACTGAAGCTTTCTTT. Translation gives CASSLNPGDDDTEAFF.

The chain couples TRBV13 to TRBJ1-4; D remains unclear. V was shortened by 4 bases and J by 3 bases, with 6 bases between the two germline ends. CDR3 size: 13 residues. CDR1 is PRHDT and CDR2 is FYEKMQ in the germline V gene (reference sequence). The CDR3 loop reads CASSSPPNEKLFF. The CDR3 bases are TGTGCCAGCAGCTCGCCACCTAATGAAAAACTGTTTTTT.

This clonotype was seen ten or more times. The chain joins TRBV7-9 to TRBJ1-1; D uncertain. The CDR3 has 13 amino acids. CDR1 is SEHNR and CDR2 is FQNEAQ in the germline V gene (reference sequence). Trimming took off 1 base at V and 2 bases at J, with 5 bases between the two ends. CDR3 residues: CASSLGTNTEAFF. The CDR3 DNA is TGTGCCAGCAGCTTAGGGACCAACACTGAAGCTTTCTTT.

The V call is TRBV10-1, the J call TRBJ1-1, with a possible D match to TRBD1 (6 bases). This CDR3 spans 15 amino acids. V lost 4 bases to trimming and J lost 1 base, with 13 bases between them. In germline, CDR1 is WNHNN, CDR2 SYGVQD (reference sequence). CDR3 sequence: CASSARGGGNTEAFF. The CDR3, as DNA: TGCGCCAGCAGTGCGAGAGGGGGAGGGAACACTGAAGCTTTCTTT.

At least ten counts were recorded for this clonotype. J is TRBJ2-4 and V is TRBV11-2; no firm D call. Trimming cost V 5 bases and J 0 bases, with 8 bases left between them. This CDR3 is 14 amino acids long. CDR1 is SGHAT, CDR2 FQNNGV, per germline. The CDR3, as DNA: TGTGCCAGCAGCCCGCAGCTAGCCAAAAACATTCAGTACTTC. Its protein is CASSPQLAKNIQYF.

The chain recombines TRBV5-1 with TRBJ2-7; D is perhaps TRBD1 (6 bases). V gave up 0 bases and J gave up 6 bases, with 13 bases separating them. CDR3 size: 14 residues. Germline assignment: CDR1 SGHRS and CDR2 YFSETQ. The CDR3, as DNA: TGCGCCAGCAGCTTGGTGGTGGGGGCCCGCGAGCAGTACTTC. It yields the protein CASSLVVGAREQYF.

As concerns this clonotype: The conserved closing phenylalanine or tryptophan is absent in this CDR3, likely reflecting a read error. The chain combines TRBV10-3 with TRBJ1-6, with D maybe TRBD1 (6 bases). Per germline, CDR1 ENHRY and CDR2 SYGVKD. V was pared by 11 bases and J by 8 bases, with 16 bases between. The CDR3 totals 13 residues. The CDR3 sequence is CAARGTPDSPLHL. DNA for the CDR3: TGTGCCGCCCGGGGGACACCCGATTCACCCCTCCACCTT.

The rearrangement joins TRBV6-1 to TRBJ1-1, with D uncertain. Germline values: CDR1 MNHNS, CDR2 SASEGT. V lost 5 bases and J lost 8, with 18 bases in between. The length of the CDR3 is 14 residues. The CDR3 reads CASSRSGWVAEAFF. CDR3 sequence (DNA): TGTGCCAGCAGTCGGTCCGGGTGGGTAGCCGAAGCTTTCTTT.